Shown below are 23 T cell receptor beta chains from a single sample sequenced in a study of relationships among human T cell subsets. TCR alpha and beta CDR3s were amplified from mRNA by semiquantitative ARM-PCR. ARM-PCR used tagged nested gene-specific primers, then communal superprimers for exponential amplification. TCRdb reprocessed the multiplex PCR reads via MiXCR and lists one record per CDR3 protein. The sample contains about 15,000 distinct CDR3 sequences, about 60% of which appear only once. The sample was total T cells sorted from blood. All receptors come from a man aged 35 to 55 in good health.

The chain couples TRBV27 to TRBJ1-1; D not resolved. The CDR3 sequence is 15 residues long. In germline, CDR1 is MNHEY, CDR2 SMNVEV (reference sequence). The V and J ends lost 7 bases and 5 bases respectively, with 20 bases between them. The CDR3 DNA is TGTGCCAGCACATACATAGCGGGCGCTGATACTGAAGCTTTCTTT. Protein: CASTYIAGADTEAFF.

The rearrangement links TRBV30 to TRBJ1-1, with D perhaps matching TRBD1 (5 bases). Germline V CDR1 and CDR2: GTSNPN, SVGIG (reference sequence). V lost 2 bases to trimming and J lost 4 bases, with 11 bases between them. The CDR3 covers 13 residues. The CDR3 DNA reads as TGTGCCTGGAGTCAAGGGGACCTCACTGAAGCTTTCTTT. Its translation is CAWSQGDLTEAFF.

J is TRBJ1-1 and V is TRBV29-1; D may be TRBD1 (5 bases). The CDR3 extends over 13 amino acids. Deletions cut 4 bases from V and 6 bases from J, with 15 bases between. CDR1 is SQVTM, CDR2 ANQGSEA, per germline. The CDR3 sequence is CSVVSGWGSEAFF. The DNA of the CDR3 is TGCAGCGTTGTTAGCGGCTGGGGCTCTGAAGCTTTCTTT. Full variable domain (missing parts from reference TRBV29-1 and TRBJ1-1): SAVISQKPSRDICQRGTSLTIQCQVDSQVTMMFWYRQQPGQSLTLIATANQGSEATYESGFVIDKFPISRPNLTFSTLTVSNMSPEDSSIYLCSVVSGWGSEAFFGQGTRLTVV.

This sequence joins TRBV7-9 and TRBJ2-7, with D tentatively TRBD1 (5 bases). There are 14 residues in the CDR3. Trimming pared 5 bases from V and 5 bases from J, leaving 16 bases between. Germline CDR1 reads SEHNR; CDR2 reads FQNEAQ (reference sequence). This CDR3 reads CASSPPSGLHEQYF. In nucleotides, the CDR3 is TGTGCCAGCAGCCCGCCCTCAGGGCTCCACGAGCAGTACTTC.

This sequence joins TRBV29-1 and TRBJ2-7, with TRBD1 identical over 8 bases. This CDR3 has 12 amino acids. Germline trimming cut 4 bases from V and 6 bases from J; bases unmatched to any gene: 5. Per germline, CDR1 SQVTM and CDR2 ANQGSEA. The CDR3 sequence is CSVGQGKGEQYF. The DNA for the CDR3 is TGCAGCGTTGGACAGGGGAAAGGCGAGCAGTACTTC.

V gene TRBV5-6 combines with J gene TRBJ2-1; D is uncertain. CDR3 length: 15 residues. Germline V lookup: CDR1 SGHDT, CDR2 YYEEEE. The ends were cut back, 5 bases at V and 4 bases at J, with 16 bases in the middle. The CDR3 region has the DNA TGTGCCAGCAGGGAAGGGATCCCCACGTACAATGAGCAGTTCTTC. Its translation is CASREGIPTYNEQFF.

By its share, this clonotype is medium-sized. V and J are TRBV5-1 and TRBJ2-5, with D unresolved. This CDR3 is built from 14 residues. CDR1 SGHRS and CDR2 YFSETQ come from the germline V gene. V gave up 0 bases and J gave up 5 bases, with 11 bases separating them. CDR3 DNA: TGCGCCAGCAGCTTGGCGCCCCAGGATGAGACCCAGTACTTC. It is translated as CASSLAPQDETQYF.

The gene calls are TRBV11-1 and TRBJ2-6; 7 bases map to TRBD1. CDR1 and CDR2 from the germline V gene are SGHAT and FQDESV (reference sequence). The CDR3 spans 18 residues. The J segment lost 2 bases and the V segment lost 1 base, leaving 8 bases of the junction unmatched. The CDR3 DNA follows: TGTGCCAGCAGCTTAGGTTTGACAGGGTCTACTGGGGCCAACGTCCTGACTTTC. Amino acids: CASSLGLTGSTGANVLTF.

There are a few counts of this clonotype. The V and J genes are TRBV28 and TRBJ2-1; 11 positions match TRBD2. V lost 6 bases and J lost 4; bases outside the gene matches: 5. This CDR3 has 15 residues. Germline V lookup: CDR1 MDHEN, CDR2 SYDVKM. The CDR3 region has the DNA TGTGCCAGCAGGCCGCTAGCGGGGGGTTACAATGAGCAGTTCTTC. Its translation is CASRPLAGGYNEQFF.

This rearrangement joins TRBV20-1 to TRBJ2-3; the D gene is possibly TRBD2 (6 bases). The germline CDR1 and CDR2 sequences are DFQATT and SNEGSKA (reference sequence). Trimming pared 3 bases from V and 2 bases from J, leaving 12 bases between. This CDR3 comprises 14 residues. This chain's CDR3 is CSARVPSATDTQYF. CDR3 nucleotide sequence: TGCAGTGCTAGGGTTCCTAGCGCCACAGATACGCAGTATTTT.

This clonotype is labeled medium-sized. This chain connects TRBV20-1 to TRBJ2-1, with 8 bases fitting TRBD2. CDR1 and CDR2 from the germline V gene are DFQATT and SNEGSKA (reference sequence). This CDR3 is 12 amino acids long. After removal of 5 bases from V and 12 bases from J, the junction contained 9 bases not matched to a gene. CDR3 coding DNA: TGCAGTGCTGTACCGCGGGAGGCAAGGCAGTTCTTC. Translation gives CSAVPREARQFF.

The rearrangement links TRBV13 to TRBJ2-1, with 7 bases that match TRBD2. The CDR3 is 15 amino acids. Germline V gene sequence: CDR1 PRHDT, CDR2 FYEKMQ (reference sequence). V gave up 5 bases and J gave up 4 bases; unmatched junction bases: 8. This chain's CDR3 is CASSLTGGGYNEQFF. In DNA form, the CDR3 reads TGTGCCAGCAGCCTTACGGGCGGGGGTTACAATGAGCAGTTCTTC.

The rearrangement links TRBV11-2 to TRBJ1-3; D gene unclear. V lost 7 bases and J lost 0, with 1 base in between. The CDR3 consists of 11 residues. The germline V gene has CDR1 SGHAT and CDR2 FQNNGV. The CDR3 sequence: CASTSGNTIYF. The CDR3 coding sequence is TGTGCCAGCACCTCTGGAAACACCATATATTTT.

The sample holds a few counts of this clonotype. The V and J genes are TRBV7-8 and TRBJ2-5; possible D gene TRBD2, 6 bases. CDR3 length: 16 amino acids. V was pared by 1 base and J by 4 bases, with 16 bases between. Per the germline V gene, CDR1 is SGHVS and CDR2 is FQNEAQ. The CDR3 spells CASSLVSGRKGETQYF. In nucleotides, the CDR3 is TGTGCCAGCAGCTTAGTCTCGGGGAGGAAGGGAGAGACCCAGTACTTC.

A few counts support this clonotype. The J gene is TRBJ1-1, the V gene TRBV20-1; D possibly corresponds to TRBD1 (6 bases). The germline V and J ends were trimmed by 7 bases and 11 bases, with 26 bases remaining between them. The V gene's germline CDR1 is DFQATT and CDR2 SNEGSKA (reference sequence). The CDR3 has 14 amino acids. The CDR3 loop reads CSVTPGTDRIGAFF. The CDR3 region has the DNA TGCAGTGTCACCCCCGGGACGGACAGAATCGGGGCTTTCTTT.

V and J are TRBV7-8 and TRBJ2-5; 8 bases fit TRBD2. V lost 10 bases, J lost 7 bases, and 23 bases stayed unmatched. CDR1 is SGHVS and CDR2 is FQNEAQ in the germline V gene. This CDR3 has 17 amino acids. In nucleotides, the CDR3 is TGTGCCATTCGAAAATCAGCGGGAGCGGGTTGGGAAGGGACCCAGTACTTC. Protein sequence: CAIRKSAGAGWEGTQYF.

The CDR3 DNA follows: TGCGCCAGCAGCTTGTCACATGAATACGAGCAGTACTTC. This encodes CASSLSHEYEQYF. The gene calls are TRBV5-1 and TRBJ2-7; D gene unclear. The V end was cut by 1 base, the J end by 4 bases, with 9 bases between. CDR3 length: 13 residues. CDR1 is SGHRS, CDR2 YFSETQ, per germline.

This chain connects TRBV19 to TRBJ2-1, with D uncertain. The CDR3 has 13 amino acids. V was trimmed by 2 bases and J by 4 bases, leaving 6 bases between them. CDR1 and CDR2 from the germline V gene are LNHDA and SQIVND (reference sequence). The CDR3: CASSIILYNEQFF. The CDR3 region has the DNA TGTGCCAGTAGTATAATTCTTTACAATGAGCAGTTCTTC.

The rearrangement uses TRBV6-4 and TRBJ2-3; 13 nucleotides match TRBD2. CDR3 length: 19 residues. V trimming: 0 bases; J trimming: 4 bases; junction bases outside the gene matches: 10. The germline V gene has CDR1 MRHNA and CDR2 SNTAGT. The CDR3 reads CASSDSSTSGGAGADTQYF. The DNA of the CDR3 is TGTGCCAGCAGTGACTCGTCAACTAGCGGGGGGGCCGGGGCAGATACGCAGTATTTT.

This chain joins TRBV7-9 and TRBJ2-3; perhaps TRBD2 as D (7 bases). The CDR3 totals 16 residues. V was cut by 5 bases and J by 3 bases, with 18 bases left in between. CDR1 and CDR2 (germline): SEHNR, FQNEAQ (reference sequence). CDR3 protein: CASSRRRGGDTDTQYF. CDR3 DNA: TGTGCCAGCAGCCGGAGGAGGGGGGGGGATACAGATACGCAGTATTTT.

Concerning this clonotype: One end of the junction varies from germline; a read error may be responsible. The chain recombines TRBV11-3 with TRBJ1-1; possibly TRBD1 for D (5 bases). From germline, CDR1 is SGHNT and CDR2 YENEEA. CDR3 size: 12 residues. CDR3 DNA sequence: TGTGCCAGCAGCCTAGACAGTGGGAGGGCTTTCTTT. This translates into CASSLDSGRAFF.

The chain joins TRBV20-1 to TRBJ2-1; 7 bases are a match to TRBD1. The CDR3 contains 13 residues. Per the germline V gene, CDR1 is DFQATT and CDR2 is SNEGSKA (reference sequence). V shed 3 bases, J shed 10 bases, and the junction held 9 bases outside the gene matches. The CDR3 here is CSASVGLGGEQFF. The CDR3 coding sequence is TGCAGTGCTAGTGTTGGCCTAGGGGGCGAGCAGTTCTTC.

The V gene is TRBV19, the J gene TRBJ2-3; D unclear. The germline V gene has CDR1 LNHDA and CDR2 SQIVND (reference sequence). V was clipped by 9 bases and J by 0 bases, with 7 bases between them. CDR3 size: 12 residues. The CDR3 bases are TGTGCCAGCGGCGACAGCACAGATACGCAGTATTTT. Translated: CASGDSTDTQYF. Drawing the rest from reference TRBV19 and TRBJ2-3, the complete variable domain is DGGITQSPKYLFRKEGQNVTLSCEQNLNHDAMYWYRQDPGQGLRLIYYSQIVNDFQKGDIAEGYSVSREKKESFPLTVTSAQKNPTAFYLCASGDSTDTQYFGPGTRLTVL.